The next 19 T cell receptor beta chains were all read from a single sample in a study of CD8+ T cells in alopecia areata. Documented treatment: oral pan-JAK inhibitor, 5-10 mg twice daily. Following extraction, RNA underwent reverse transcription to cDNA, which served as the sequencing template. Profiled with immunoSEQ multiplex PCR; TCRdb holds only in-frame clones, not every one. Among approximately 110,000 clones listed, about 59% were seen once. The specimen comprised CD8+ T cells sorted from blood, sampled at week 24, from a patient treated with tofacitinib. The receptors originated from a human donor with alopecia areata.

The chain uses TRBV4-3 and TRBJ2-7; 13 nucleotides line up with TRBD2. The CDR3 length is 17 residues. Trimming took 3 bases from V and 3 from J; bases not matched to a gene: 8. Per germline, CDR1 LGHNA and CDR2 YSLEER. CDR3 nucleotides: TGCGCCAGCAGCCAGGATGGACTAGCGGGGGAGGGCTACGAGCAGTACTTC. As protein: CASSQDGLAGEGYEQYF.

V is TRBV7-9 and J is TRBJ1-2; no clear D gene. Per germline, CDR1 SEHNR and CDR2 FQNEAQ (reference sequence). Trimming stripped 1 base from V and 4 bases from J, with 10 bases between. The CDR3 covers 14 residues. The CDR3 is CASSLERDAYGYTF. CDR3 nucleotides: TGTGCCAGCAGCTTAGAGCGGGATGCCTATGGCTACACCTTC.

This clone appeared a single time. This rearrangement joins TRBV9 to TRBJ1-5, with a tentative D call TRBD1 (6 bases). CDR3 length equals 14 residues. V gave up 6 bases and J gave up 13 bases, with 23 bases separating them. Germline assignment: CDR1 SGDLS and CDR2 YYNGEE. The CDR3 reads CASIHGGGRGPQHF. The CDR3 DNA reads as TGTGCCAGCATACACGGTGGGGGACGGGGGCCTCAGCATTTT.

The V and J genes are TRBV2 and TRBJ1-6; the D gene is possibly TRBD1 (6 bases). The CDR3 is made up of 16 amino acids. The germline gives CDR1 SNHLY, CDR2 FYNNEI. V dropped 6 bases and J dropped 8 bases, with 20 bases sitting between them. The CDR3 sequence: CASRLSSGGADSPLHF. The CDR3 region has the DNA TGTGCCAGCAGGCTCTCCTCGGGGGGCGCCGATTCACCCCTCCACTTT.

V and J are TRBV7-9 and TRBJ2-7; D is ambiguous. Trimming removed 1 base from V and 5 bases from J, with 9 bases in between. This CDR3 contains 13 residues. Per germline, CDR1 SEHNR and CDR2 FQNEAQ (reference sequence). The CDR3 DNA follows: TGTGCCAGCAGCTTAGGGGCAGCCGACGAGCAGTACTTC. Protein: CASSLGAADEQYF.

The V call is TRBV15, the J call TRBJ2-7; no clear D gene. The length of the CDR3 is 14 residues. Trimming stripped 3 bases from V and 6 bases from J, with 15 bases between. CDR1 and CDR2 from the germline V gene are LNHNV and YYDKDF (reference sequence). The CDR3 DNA reads TGTGCCACCAGCAGTGTCCCCTCTTCGGGCGAGCAGTACTTC. The encoded protein is CATSSVPSSGEQYF.

The J gene is TRBJ1-6, the V gene TRBV5-6; the D is unclear. The CDR3 length is 12 residues. V was pared by 0 bases and J by 8 bases, with 3 bases between. From germline, CDR1 is SGHDT and CDR2 YYEEEE. The CDR3 is CASSLADSPLHF. The CDR3 DNA reads TGTGCCAGCAGCTTGGCGGATTCACCCCTCCACTTT.

The chain links TRBV10-1 to TRBJ1-6; no clear D. The CDR3 runs 13 residues. Trimming took 3 bases from V and 7 from J, leaving 7 bases between them. Germline V gene data show CDR1 as WNHNN and CDR2 as SYGVQD (reference sequence). The CDR3 region has the DNA TGCGCCAGCAGTGATCAGACCAATTCACCCCTCCACTTT. This translates into CASSDQTNSPLHF.

This sequence joins TRBV5-6 and TRBJ1-5; 7 bases match TRBD1. V trimming: 2 bases; J trimming: 4 bases; junction bases outside the gene matches: 6. This CDR3 is 15 amino acids long. Germline V gene sequence: CDR1 SGHDT, CDR2 YYEEEE. The CDR3: CASSLGQAPNQPQHF. The CDR3 DNA reads TGTGCCAGCAGCTTAGGACAGGCGCCTAATCAGCCCCAGCATTTT.

The sample holds one count of this clone. The CDR3 sequence: CASSLEDMEETQYF. The CDR3 DNA reads as TGTGCCAGCAGCTTAGAGGACATGGAGGAGACCCAGTACTTC. The chain links TRBV7-8 to TRBJ2-5; a weak D match, TRBD1 (5 bases). Deletions cut 1 base from V and 5 bases from J, with 11 bases between. The length of the CDR3 is 14 residues. Germline V CDR1 and CDR2: SGHVS, FQNEAQ.

The rearrangement links TRBV7-8 to TRBJ2-3, with TRBD2 matching 9 bases. The V segment lost 5 bases and the J segment 1 base; nucleotides outside the gene matches: 7. Germline CDR1 reads SGHVS; CDR2 reads FQNEAQ. The CDR3 covers 16 residues. DNA of the CDR3: TGTGCCAGCAGCACGGGGACTAGCAGGCGCACAGATACGCAGTATTTT. Translating gives CASSTGTSRRTDTQYF.

The rearrangement joins TRBV7-6 to TRBJ2-3; D call uncertain. The germline V gene has CDR1 SGHVS and CDR2 FNYEAQ. Between the trimmed V and J ends, which lost 3 bases and 2 bases, there was a span of 6 bases. CDR3 length: 13 residues. The CDR3 bases are TGTGCCAGCAGCTTTCGACTCACAGATACGCAGTATTTT. Translation gives CASSFRLTDTQYF.

This clone has a handful of counts. The chain joins TRBV5-4 to TRBJ2-7; D is possibly TRBD1 or TRBD2 (5 bases each). V lost 0 bases and J lost 4, with 8 bases in between. The CDR3 is 13 residues long. Germline CDR1 is SGHNT and CDR2 is YYREEE (reference sequence). The CDR3 DNA reads TGTGCCAGCAGCTTGGGAGGGGAGTACGAGCAGTACTTC. Its protein product is CASSLGGEYEQYF.

This clone was found a few times. The rearrangement uses TRBV5-1 and TRBJ1-2; no firm D call. The length of the CDR3 is 14 residues. The germline CDR1 and CDR2 sequences are SGHRS and YFSETQ. With 0 bases removed from V and 1 base from J, the gap between germline ends came to 7 bases. CDR3: CASSLGQSNYGYTF. In DNA form, the CDR3 reads TGCGCCAGCAGCTTGGGGCAGAGTAACTATGGCTACACCTTC. Full variable domain (missing parts from reference TRBV5-1 and TRBJ1-2): KAGVTQTPRYLIKTRGQQVTLSCSPISGHRSVSWYQQTPGQGLQFLFEYFSETQRNKGNFPGRFSGRQFSNSRSEMNVSTLELGDSALYLCASSLGQSNYGYTFGSGTRLTVV.

This clone was found once. The V gene is TRBV27, the J gene TRBJ2-1; TRBD1 or TRBD2 may be the D gene (5 bases each). There are 15 residues in the CDR3. Trimming took off 5 bases at V and 3 bases at J, with 14 bases between the two ends. Germline lookup yields CDR1 MNHEY and CDR2 SMNVEV (reference sequence). The CDR3: CASSERGANYNEQFF. CDR3 nucleotide sequence: TGTGCCAGCAGTGAACGGGGCGCGAACTACAATGAGCAGTTCTTC.

As for this clone: The junction shows a germline mismatch at one end, possibly a read error. The V and J genes are TRBV29-1 and TRBJ1-3; D call uncertain. This CDR3 is built from 15 residues. Germline V CDR1 and CDR2: SQVTM, ANQGSEA. DNA of the CDR3: TGCAGCGTTGAAGATGAGGGCCACTCTGGAAACACCACATATTTT. The encoded protein is CSVEDEGHSGNTTYF.

V and J are TRBV5-1 and TRBJ2-7; TRBD1 agrees at 10 bases. Trimming took 6 bases from V and 4 from J; bases not matched to a gene: 7. Germline V gene sequence: CDR1 SGHRS, CDR2 YFSETQ. The CDR3 spans 14 residues. The CDR3 DNA reads TGCGCCAGCAAACGGGACAGGGGTCGATACGAGCAGTACTTC. Residues: CASKRDRGRYEQYF.

This sequence joins TRBV10-2 and TRBJ2-3; no clear D. The CDR3 length is 13 residues. Germline V gives CDR1 WSHSY, CDR2 SAAADI. The ends were cut back, 6 bases at V and 4 bases at J, with 11 bases in the middle. CDR3 sequence (DNA): TGCGCCAGCAGCTTCGGGCTCCCAGATACGCAGTATTTT. As protein: CASSFGLPDTQYF.

This sequence joins TRBV4-1 and TRBJ1-1, with 8 bases aligning to TRBD1. Per the germline V gene, CDR1 is MGHRA and CDR2 is YSYEKL. V lost 3 bases, J lost 7 bases, and 13 bases stayed unmatched. The CDR3 runs to 16 residues. CDR3 nucleotide sequence: TGCGCCAGCAGCCATGGTCCCGGGACAGGTACTAATGAAGCTTTCTTT. This encodes CASSHGPGTGTNEAFF.